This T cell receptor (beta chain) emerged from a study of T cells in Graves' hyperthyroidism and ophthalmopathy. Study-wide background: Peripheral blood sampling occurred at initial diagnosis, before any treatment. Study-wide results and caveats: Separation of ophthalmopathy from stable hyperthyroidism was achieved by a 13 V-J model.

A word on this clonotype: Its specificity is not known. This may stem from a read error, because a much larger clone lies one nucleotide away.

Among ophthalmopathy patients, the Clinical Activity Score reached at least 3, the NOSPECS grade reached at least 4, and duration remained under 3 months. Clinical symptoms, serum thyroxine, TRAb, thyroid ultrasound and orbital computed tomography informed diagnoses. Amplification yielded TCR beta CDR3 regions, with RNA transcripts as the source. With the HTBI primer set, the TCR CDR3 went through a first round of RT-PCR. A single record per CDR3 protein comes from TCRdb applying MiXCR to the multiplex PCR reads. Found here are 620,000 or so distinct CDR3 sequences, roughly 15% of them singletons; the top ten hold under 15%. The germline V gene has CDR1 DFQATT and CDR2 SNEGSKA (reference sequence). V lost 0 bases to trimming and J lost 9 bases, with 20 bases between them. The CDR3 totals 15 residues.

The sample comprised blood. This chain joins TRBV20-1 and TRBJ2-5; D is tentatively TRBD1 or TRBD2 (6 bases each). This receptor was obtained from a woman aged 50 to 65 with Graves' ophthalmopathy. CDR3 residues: CSARDLAGVGEAQYF. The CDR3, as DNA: TGCAGTGCTAGAGATCTGGCAGGGGTAGGGGAGGCCCAGTACTTC.